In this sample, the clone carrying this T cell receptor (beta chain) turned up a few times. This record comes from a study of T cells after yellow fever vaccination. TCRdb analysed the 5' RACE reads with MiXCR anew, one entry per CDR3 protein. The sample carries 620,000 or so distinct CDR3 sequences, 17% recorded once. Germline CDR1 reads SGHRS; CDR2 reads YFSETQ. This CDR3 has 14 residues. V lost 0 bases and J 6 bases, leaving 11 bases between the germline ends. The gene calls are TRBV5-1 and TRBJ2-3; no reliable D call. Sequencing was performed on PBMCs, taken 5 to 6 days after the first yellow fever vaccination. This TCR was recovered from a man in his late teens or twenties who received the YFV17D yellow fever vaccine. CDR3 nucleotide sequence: TGCGCCAGCAGCTTGGAGGGCCGACGGGATACGCAGTATTTT. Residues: CASSLEGRRDTQYF.